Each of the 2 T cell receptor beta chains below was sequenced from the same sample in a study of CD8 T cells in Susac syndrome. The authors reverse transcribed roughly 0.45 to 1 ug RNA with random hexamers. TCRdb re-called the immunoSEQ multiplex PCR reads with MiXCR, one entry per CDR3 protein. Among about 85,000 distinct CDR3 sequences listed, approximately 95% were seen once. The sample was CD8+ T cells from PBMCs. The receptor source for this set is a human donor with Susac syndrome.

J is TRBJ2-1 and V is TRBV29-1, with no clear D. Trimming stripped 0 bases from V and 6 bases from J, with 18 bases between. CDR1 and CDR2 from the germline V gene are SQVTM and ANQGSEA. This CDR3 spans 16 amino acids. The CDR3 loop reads CSVEDRPRIGGNEQFF. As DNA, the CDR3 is TGCAGCGTTGAAGATCGGCCCCGAATAGGCGGCAATGAGCAGTTCTTC.

CDR3 residues: CASSHVGLGLRTGKFF. For the CDR3, the DNA is TGTGCCAGCAGCCATGTAGGCTTAGGACTTAGGACAGGGAAGTTCTTC. The V gene is TRBV3-1, the J gene TRBJ2-1; 8 bases match TRBD1. This CDR3 is built from 16 residues. V lost 3 bases and J lost 14; bases outside the gene matches: 18. Germline V lookup: CDR1 LGHDT, CDR2 YNNKEL (reference sequence).